This T cell receptor beta chain was found in a study of T cell repertoires in cytomegalovirus infection. For the study at large: Through public TCR beta signatures, both CMV infection and matching HLA type were indicated.

Study observations and caveats: It was HLA-C-restricted CMV-specific TCR beta clonotypes that dominated the response ex vivo. Cumulative public TCR beta family frequency identified carriers of CMV plus the relevant HLA.

V shed 2 bases and J shed 3 bases, with 10 bases lying between them. The CDR3 runs to 13 residues. Germline V CDR1 and CDR2: SQVTM, ANQGSEA. The table lists this clonotype with a count of one. Its antigen is not known. TCRdb recomputed calls from the reads with MiXCR, one row per CDR3 protein. The sample shows about 600,000 distinct CDR3 sequences, roughly 24% of them seen only once. Material: CD8+ T cells from PBMCs. V gene TRBV29-1 combines with J gene TRBJ1-1; D unresolved. This clonotype was sampled from a human donor in good health (CMV status not recorded). Some clones in this sample may be carry-over from other donors' samples. The CDR3 region has the DNA TGCAGCGTTGAAAATGTGGAGGACACTGAAGCTTTCTTT. Translation: CSVENVEDTEAFF.